Shown below are 27 T cell receptor beta chains from a single sample sequenced in a study of Graves' ophthalmopathy and Graves' hyperthyroidism. For repertoire sequencing, the TCR beta CDR3 regions were amplified from RNA transcripts. Second-round multiplex PCR came after a first-round RT-PCR that employed HTBI primers. TCRdb fed the multiplex PCR reads into MiXCR, producing one record per CDR3 protein. The table lists around 1.1 million distinct CDR3 sequences, less than 45% of them singletons. Material for sequencing was peripheral blood or thyroid tissue (not recorded which). The receptors stem from an adult man with Graves' hyperthyroidism.

The J gene is TRBJ2-2, the V gene TRBV7-2; 10 bases match TRBD2. Germline loops: CDR1 SGHTA, CDR2 FQGNSA. V shed 6 bases and J 1 base; nucleotides not matched to a gene: 2. There are 15 residues in the CDR3. CDR3 nucleotides: TGTGCCAGCAGGAGACTAGCGGGGAACACCGGGGAGCTGTTTTTT. This gives the protein CASRRLAGNTGELFF. Drawing the rest from reference TRBV7-2 and TRBJ2-2, the complete variable domain is GAGVSQSPSNKVTEKGKDVELRCDPISGHTALYWYRQSLGQGLEFLIYFQGNSAPDKSGLPSDRFSAERTGGSVSTLTIQRTQQEDSAVYLCASRRLAGNTGELFFGEGSRLTVL.

This chain joins TRBV14 and TRBJ2-3; D is unresolved. CDR1 is SGHDN and CDR2 is FVKESK in the germline V gene. The length of the CDR3 is 17 residues. Trimming shortened V by 0 bases and J by 2 bases, and 15 bases separated the two germline ends. CDR3: CASSQEEVTGYTDTQYF. The CDR3 DNA sequence: TGTGCCAGCAGCCAAGAAGAGGTAACCGGATACACAGATACGCAGTATTTT.

Notes on this clonotype: Possible read error: a much larger clone is one base away. The chain joins TRBV14 to TRBJ1-1, with D possibly TRBD1 on 6 matching bases. Germline V lookup: CDR1 SGHDN, CDR2 FVKESK. Trimming removed 4 bases at V and 3 bases at J, with 12 bases between. The CDR3 loop spans 14 amino acids. The CDR3 sequence: CASSLRGLHTEAFF. The CDR3 DNA reads as TGTGCCAGCAGCCTCAGGGGATTGCACACTGAAGCTTTCTTT.

This clonotype was found a few times. V gene TRBV15 combines with J gene TRBJ1-4, with TRBD1 as a possible D gene (5 bases). Between the trimmed V and J ends, which lost 7 bases and 5 bases, there was a span of 11 bases. There are 13 residues in the CDR3. Germline CDR1 is LNHNV and CDR2 is YYDKDF (reference sequence). The chain's CDR3 is CATTPGTNEKLFF. The CDR3 DNA is TGTGCCACCACTCCGGGGACGAATGAAAAACTGTTTTTT.

This clonotype was picked up many times. The rearrangement uses TRBV7-8 and TRBJ2-5, with 9 bases aligning to TRBD2. The CDR3 is 16 amino acids. Trimming took 5 bases from V and 5 from J; bases not matched to a gene: 12. Germline V gives CDR1 SGHVS, CDR2 FQNEAQ. CDR3 sequence reads: CASSVGPGSGRETQYF. For the CDR3, the DNA is TGTGCCAGCAGCGTAGGACCCGGCAGCGGGAGGGAGACCCAGTACTTC.

The chain couples TRBV11-2 to TRBJ2-2, with TRBD1 matching over 8 bases. J was trimmed by 1 base and V by 5 bases; bases with no gene match: 9. CDR1 and CDR2 from the germline V gene are SGHAT and FQNNGV. The CDR3 loop spans 17 amino acids. The CDR3 DNA follows: TGTGCCAGCAGCCCTCGGACAGGGTGGGGGAACACCGGGGAGCTGTTTTTT. Amino acid sequence: CASSPRTGWGNTGELFF. The variable domain in full, completed from reference TRBV11-2 and TRBJ2-2, reads EAGVAQSPRYKIIEKRQSVAFWCNPISGHATLYWYQQILGQGPKLLIQFQNNGVVDDSQLPKDRFSAERLKGVDSTLKIQPAKLEDSAVYLCASSPRTGWGNTGELFFGEGSRLTVL.

This clonotype was counted only a few times. This rearrangement joins TRBV12-5 to TRBJ1-1, with 9 nucleotides matching TRBD1. CDR1 and CDR2 (germline): LGHNT, FRNRAP. V lost 3 bases and J lost 2; bases outside the gene matches: 4. This CDR3 spans 15 amino acids. DNA of the CDR3: TGTGCTAGTGGTTTTGTGGGACAGGGCAACACTGAAGCTTTCTTT. Translated, it gives CASGFVGQGNTEAFF.

The chain has TRBV13 and TRBJ1-2; the D gene is possibly TRBD1 (6 bases). Trimming took 5 bases from V and 8 from J, leaving 21 bases between them. The CDR3 sequence is 15 residues long. The germline V gene has CDR1 PRHDT and CDR2 FYEKMQ (reference sequence). CDR3 region: CASSVEPTGNGGYTF. The CDR3 coding sequence is TGTGCCAGCAGCGTAGAACCCACAGGGAACGGAGGCTACACCTTC. The entire variable domain, with the rest obtained from reference TRBV13 and TRBJ1-2, is as follows: AAGVIQSPRHLIKEKRETATLKCYPIPRHDTVYWYQQGPGQDPQFLISFYEKMQSDKGSIPDRFSAQQFSDYHSELNMSSLELGDSALYFCASSVEPTGNGGYTFGSGTRLTVV.

The count of this clonotype is one. This chain joins TRBV28 and TRBJ2-7, with 11 nucleotides matching TRBD2. The CDR3 runs to 15 residues. J gave up 3 bases and V 7 bases, and 8 bases lay outside the gene matches. Germline-derived CDR1 and CDR2 are MDHEN and SYDVKM. CDR3 sequence (DNA): TGTGCCAGCACGAGGCTAGCGGGAGGTGACTACGAGCAGTACTTC. It yields the protein CASTRLAGGDYEQYF.

This clonotype was seen ten or more times. V gene TRBV20-1 combines with J gene TRBJ2-7; no firm D call. This CDR3 region has 12 residues. Germline CDR1 is DFQATT and CDR2 is SNEGSKA (reference sequence). V was clipped by 0 bases and J by 6 bases, with 9 bases between them. For the CDR3, the DNA is TGCAGTGCTAGAGATGTGGGCCTCGAGCAGTACTTC. This codes for CSARDVGLEQYF.

Ten or more counts support this clonotype. This chain links TRBV14 with TRBJ2-7; 7 positions match TRBD1. Germline V CDR1 and CDR2: SGHDN, FVKESK. CDR3 size: 14 residues. The J segment lost 12 bases and the V segment lost 4 bases, leaving 15 bases of the junction unmatched. The CDR3 loop reads CASSPRQGSSKLYF. The CDR3 DNA is TGTGCCAGCAGCCCTAGACAGGGCTCATCCAAGCTGTACTTC.

This clonotype was seen at least ten times. This chain connects TRBV9 to TRBJ1-1; weak D call: TRBD1 (5 bases). The ends were cut back, 0 bases at V and 5 bases at J, with 8 bases in the middle. CDR1 is SGDLS and CDR2 is YYNGEE in the germline V gene. There are 13 residues in the CDR3. CDR3 bases: TGTGCCAGCAGCGTAGCGTCAGGGACTGAAGCTTTCTTT. Translating it yields CASSVASGTEAFF.

In this sample, this clonotype turned up many times. The CDR3 region has the DNA TGTGCCATCAGTGAAGCGGGACAGGTGAATCCCAATCAGCCCCAGCATTTT. Amino acids: CAISEAGQVNPNQPQHF. The genes are TRBV10-3 and TRBJ1-5; 8 nucleotides match TRBD1. The CDR3 spans 17 residues. Per germline, CDR1 ENHRY and CDR2 SYGVKD. V lost 3 bases, J lost 3 bases, and 10 bases stayed unmatched.

V and J are TRBV6-6 and TRBJ2-5; D is perhaps TRBD1 (6 bases). Trimming stripped 8 bases from V and 1 base from J, with 20 bases between. The germline gives CDR1 MNHNY, CDR2 SVGAGI (reference sequence). This CDR3 is 16 amino acids long. This CDR3 is CASQSPGGRGQETQYF. The CDR3 DNA reads as TGTGCCAGCCAAAGCCCAGGAGGCAGGGGCCAAGAGACCCAGTACTTC.

This clonotype was seen at least ten times. V is TRBV7-9 and J is TRBJ1-1; 7 nucleotides line up with TRBD1. Germline assignment: CDR1 SEHNR and CDR2 FQNEAQ (reference sequence). Germline trimming cut 5 bases from V and 8 bases from J; bases unmatched to any gene: 5. The CDR3 runs to 12 residues. The CDR3 sequence: CASSVDRVEAFF. Written as DNA, the CDR3 is TGTGCCAGCAGCGTAGACAGGGTGGAAGCTTTCTTT.

This clonotype occurred many times. The chain is built from TRBV20-1 and TRBJ1-4; D is undetermined. The V gene's germline CDR1 is DFQATT and CDR2 SNEGSKA (reference sequence). The CDR3 consists of 13 residues. V was trimmed by 5 bases and J by 7 bases, leaving 14 bases between them. CDR3 DNA sequence: TGCAGTGCTGAACGGGAATCCGGTGAAAAACTGTTTTTT. Translated: CSAERESGEKLFF.

This clonotype occurred many times. The genes are TRBV2 and TRBJ2-7; maybe TRBD2 (6 bases). CDR1 is SNHLY and CDR2 is FYNNEI in the germline V gene. Trimming took 7 bases from V and 3 from J, leaving 16 bases between them. The CDR3 covers 14 residues. CDR3 DNA sequence: TGTGCCAGCACCGAAGGTCCGGGAGACTACGAGCAGTACTTC. Protein sequence: CASTEGPGDYEQYF.

The V gene is TRBV10-3, the J gene TRBJ1-2; D may be TRBD1 (5 bases). This CDR3 has 13 amino acids. Trimming removed 6 bases at V and 6 bases at J, with 14 bases between. CDR1 is ENHRY, CDR2 SYGVKD, per germline. This chain's CDR3 is CAISQAQGNGYTF. In nucleotides, the CDR3 is TGTGCCATCAGCCAAGCCCAGGGTAATGGCTACACCTTC.

This clonotype was counted at least ten times. The rearrangement joins TRBV7-9 to TRBJ1-3; D is unresolved. CDR3 length: 15 amino acids. Germline V gives CDR1 SEHNR, CDR2 FQNEAQ (reference sequence). The V end lost 0 bases, the J end lost 0 bases, and 6 bases lay between the germline ends. CDR3 amino acids: CASSLAGSSGNTIYF. The CDR3 nucleotides read TGTGCCAGCAGCTTAGCCGGGAGCTCTGGAAACACCATATATTTT.

As regards this clonotype: This may be a read error, as it is one base from a much larger clone. This chain connects TRBV7-9 to TRBJ1-1, with D perhaps TRBD1 (5 bases). This CDR3 contains 11 residues. Germline assignment: CDR1 SEHNR and CDR2 FQNEAQ (reference sequence). The germline V and J ends were trimmed by 8 bases and 4 bases, with 8 bases remaining between them. CDR3 protein: CASVGGTEAFF. CDR3 nucleotides: TGTGCCAGCGTGGGGGGCACTGAAGCTTTCTTT. The variable domain in full, completed from reference TRBV7-9 and TRBJ1-1, reads DTGVSQNPRHKITKRGQNVTFRCDPISEHNRLYWYRQTLGQGPEFLTYFQNEAQLEKSRLLSDRFSAERPKGSFSTLEIQRTEQGDSAMYLCASVGGTEAFFGQGTRLTVV.

This clonotype occurred many times. The chain employs TRBV7-9 and TRBJ1-1, with D possibly being TRBD1 (5 bases). Trimming pared 3 bases from V and 4 bases from J, leaving 12 bases between. Looked up from germline, CDR1 is SEHNR and CDR2 is FQNEAQ (reference sequence). This CDR3 comprises 14 residues. The CDR3 nucleotides are TGTGCCAGCAGCTTGGAGACAGCTACCACTGAAGCTTTCTTT. This translates into CASSLETATTEAFF.

This clonotype showed up many times. The genes are TRBV7-9 and TRBJ1-6; tentatively, D is TRBD1 (5 bases). With 1 base removed from V and 8 bases from J, the gap between germline ends came to 9 bases. Germline V gives CDR1 SEHNR, CDR2 FQNEAQ (reference sequence). The CDR3 loop spans 14 amino acids. Written as DNA, the CDR3 is TGTGCCAGCAGCTTAGATCCGGGGCATTCACCCCTCCACTTT. Protein: CASSLDPGHSPLHF.

This clonotype showed up many times. The rearrangement uses TRBV2 and TRBJ1-2; D unresolved. V was trimmed by 5 bases and J by 5 bases, leaving 6 bases between them. CDR1 is SNHLY, CDR2 FYNNEI, per germline. The CDR3 runs to 11 residues. The CDR3 nucleotides are TGTGCCAGCAGTCCCGATTATGGCTACACCTTC. Translated, it gives CASSPDYGYTF.

This clonotype has a handful of counts. This sequence joins TRBV10-3 and TRBJ2-6; D tentatively fits TRBD1 or TRBD2 (6 bases each). CDR3 length: 15 amino acids. V lost 7 bases to trimming and J lost 0 bases, with 10 bases between them. Per the germline V gene, CDR1 is ENHRY and CDR2 is SYGVKD. The DNA of the CDR3 is TGTGCCATCAAGGGGGGATCCTCTGGGGCCAACGTCCTGACTTTC. Translation: CAIKGGSSGANVLTF.

This clonotype was seen ten or more times. The V and J genes are TRBV20-1 and TRBJ2-5; 7 bases agree with TRBD1. CDR3 length: 16 residues. The trim removed 5 bases at V and 5 bases at J, leaving 17 bases unmatched. Per the germline V gene, CDR1 is DFQATT and CDR2 is SNEGSKA (reference sequence). The CDR3 DNA reads TGCAGTGCTTCCGCCGCGGAAACAGGGGCTGGGGAGACCCAGTACTTC. Translated: CSASAAETGAGETQYF.

The V and J genes are TRBV29-1 and TRBJ2-1; the D gene is possibly TRBD1 (6 bases). The CDR3 has 12 residues. V was trimmed by 3 bases and J by 3 bases, leaving 6 bases between them. The germline CDR1 and CDR2 sequences are SQVTM and ANQGSEA. In nucleotides, the CDR3 is TGCAGCGTTGAGGACAGCTACAATGAGCAGTTCTTC. It yields the protein CSVEDSYNEQFF.

This clonotype was seen ten or more times. The V call is TRBV10-3, the J call TRBJ2-7; 10 bases are shared with TRBD1. The CDR3 contains 13 residues. Germline V gene data show CDR1 as ENHRY and CDR2 as SYGVKD. J gave up 2 bases and V 11 bases, and 6 bases lay outside the gene matches. CDR3 in DNA: TGTGCCGTAGACAGGGGGCCTACCTACGAGCAGTACTTC. This encodes CAVDRGPTYEQYF.